Detailed here is one TCR beta chain. Its antigen is still unknown. Germline trimming cut 0 bases from V and 7 bases from J; bases unmatched to any gene: 5. This CDR3 spans 14 amino acids. Germline V gene lookup returns CDR1 KGHSH and CDR2 LQKENI. Assay used: immunoSEQ multiplex PCR; TCRdb lists only in-frame clones, some missing. The table lists 120,000 or so clones, around 94% of them singletons. The sample originates from a study of T cell responses to AZD1222 COVID-19 vaccine. As for the study in general: Analysis merged second doses at about 4 or about 12 weeks.

Whole-study results and caveats: Seropositive AZD1222 recipients at baseline numbered only five or six. The donor cohort was predominantly white British with a female majority, and clonal diversity may have been underestimated.

The chain has TRBV18 and TRBJ2-7; 8 nucleotides line up with TRBD1. The source is an adult in good health. The specimen was peripheral blood, collected on day 0 of AZD1222 vaccination. CDR3 DNA: TGTGCCAGCTCACCACCCGGACAGGGTTTTGAGCAGTACTTC. Amino acids: CASSPPGQGFEQYF.